This TCR beta chain was recorded in a study of OX40 agonist ivuxolimab in advanced cancers. Study at large: Intravenous ivuxolimab was administered to patients every 2 weeks at 0.01 to 10 mg/kg. Study outcomes and limitations: In general, CD8+ T cells held more expanded clones than CD4+ did, on average.

The method was immunoSEQ multiplex PCR; TCRdb's version includes in-frame clones alone and lacks a portion of them. Found here are 40,000 to 45,000 clones, roughly 84% of them singletons; the top ten hold roughly 13%. Collection of blood occurred at baseline, at cycle 4 day 1, and at cycle 7 day 1. CDR1 is LNHDA, CDR2 SQIVND, per germline (reference sequence). The CDR3 consists of 13 residues. Remarks on this clone: The antigen is unknown.

This sequence was found in an adult with an advanced solid tumor such as melanoma, head and neck, liver or kidney cancer. The rearrangement joins TRBV19 to TRBJ2-5; 8 positions match TRBD1. TRBJ2-7 matches the DNA end more closely, so the J call is doubtful. The specimen was CD4+ or CD8+ T cells sorted from blood, collected in a trial of the OX40 agonist ivuxolimab. The CDR3 bases are TGTGCCACCAGGACAGGGAGCAACTACGAGCAGTACTTC. Translated, it gives CATRTGSNYEQYF.